One sample yielded the 17 T cell receptor beta chains listed below, sequenced in a study of blood T cells in healthy people across ages. A sample-barcoded 5' primer and a J-beta primer mix were used in a second PCR of roughly 6 to 11 cycles. TCRdb recomputed calls from the 5' RACE reads with MiXCR, one row per CDR3 protein. The repertoire holds roughly 1.6 million distinct CDR3 sequences, with almost 35% as singletons. The material sequenced was blood. These receptors all come from a woman in her twenties or thirties in good health.

This clonotype was observed at least ten times. The genes are TRBV10-3 and TRBJ2-3; no reliable D call. Germline values: CDR1 ENHRY, CDR2 SYGVKD. Trimming shortened V by 3 bases and J by 6 bases, and 13 bases separated the two germline ends. The CDR3 is 14 amino acids. CDR3 protein: CAISDSRMGDTQYF. The CDR3 region has the DNA TGTGCCATCAGTGATTCGAGGATGGGGGATACGCAGTATTTT.

The chain joins TRBV27 to TRBJ2-7, with a possible D match to TRBD2 (6 bases). Germline-derived CDR1 and CDR2 are MNHEY and SMNVEV (reference sequence). The CDR3 has 13 amino acids. Trimming stripped 6 bases from V and 7 bases from J, with 16 bases between. The CDR3 here is CASRGLPQVEQYF. The CDR3 nucleotides are TGTGCCAGCAGGGGACTCCCCCAGGTAGAGCAGTACTTC.

In DNA, the CDR3 is TGTGCCATCACGGACCCTCGGCTCGGGACTAGCGGGTCAGATACGCAGTATTTT. It encodes CAITDPRLGTSGSDTQYF. The chain recombines TRBV10-3 with TRBJ2-3, with 12 nucleotides matching TRBD2. Germline CDR1 and CDR2: ENHRY and SYGVKD. Trimming removed 7 bases from V and 4 bases from J; junction bases left unmatched: 15. The CDR3 contains 18 residues.

The rearrangement links TRBV15 to TRBJ2-5, with D possibly TRBD1 on 5 matching bases. This CDR3 contains 13 residues. Trimming stripped 1 base from V and 4 bases from J, with 7 bases between. Germline V gene data show CDR1 as LNHNV and CDR2 as YYDKDF (reference sequence). CDR3 protein: CATSRVGAETQYF. The CDR3 DNA reads TGTGCCACCAGCAGAGTAGGGGCAGAGACCCAGTACTTC. The full variable domain, its missing parts supplied by reference TRBV15 and TRBJ2-5, is DAMVIQNPRYQVTQFGKPVTLSCSQTLNHNVMYWYQQKSSQAPKLLFHYYDKDFNNEADTPDNFQSRRPNTSFCFLDIRSPGLGDTAMYLCATSRVGAETQYFGPGTRLLVL.

In its sample, this clonotype was seen a few times. The V call is TRBV7-3, the J call TRBJ2-6; D possibly corresponds to TRBD1 (6 bases). The CDR3 runs to 14 residues. In germline, CDR1 is SGHTA, CDR2 FQGTGA. The ends were cut back, 8 bases at V and 4 bases at J, with 12 bases in the middle. This CDR3 is CASLDQGGANVLTF. The CDR3 DNA follows: TGTGCCAGCCTTGACCAGGGGGGGGCCAACGTCCTGACTTTC.

This clonotype was seen a few times. CDR3 region: CASSPLGLAGGGNEQFF. As DNA, the CDR3 is TGTGCCAGCAGCCCCCTGGGACTAGCGGGAGGAGGCAATGAGCAGTTCTTC. This chain connects TRBV7-3 to TRBJ2-1; 15 nucleotides agree with TRBD2. V lost 5 bases and J lost 6; bases outside the gene matches: 8. The CDR3 runs 17 residues. Looked up from germline, CDR1 is SGHTA and CDR2 is FQGTGA.

This clonotype was seen only once. Given a much more abundant clone one base away, this may be a read error. The chain combines TRBV9 with TRBJ2-7; TRBD2 matches at 8 bases. CDR1 SGDLS and CDR2 YYNGEE come from the germline V gene. This CDR3 comprises 15 residues. V shed 0 bases and J 4 bases; nucleotides not matched to a gene: 6. CDR3 bases: TGTGCCAGCAGCGTAGGAGGCGGGGGGAGGTACGAGCAGTACTTC. Residues: CASSVGGGGRYEQYF. The full variable domain, in which reference TRBV9 and TRBJ2-7 provide the parts outside the CDR3, is DSGVTQTPKHLITATGQRVTLRCSPRSGDLSVYWYQQSLDQGLQFLIQYYNGEERAKGNILERFSAQQFPDLHSELNLSSLELGDSALYFCASSVGGGGRYEQYFGPGTRLTVT.

The CDR3 DNA follows: TGCAGCGTACGAATCGAGTGGGGGAAACCGCGCTACACCTTC. Amino acids: CSVRIEWGKPRYTF. The rearrangement uses TRBV29-1 and TRBJ1-2; maybe TRBD1 (5 bases). The CDR3 covers 14 residues. Germline V gene sequence: CDR1 SQVTM, CDR2 ANQGSEA. The V and J ends lost 6 bases and 9 bases respectively, with 23 bases between them. Drawing the rest from reference TRBV29-1 and TRBJ1-2, the complete variable domain is SAVISQKPSRDICQRGTSLTIQCQVDSQVTMMFWYRQQPGQSLTLIATANQGSEATYESGFVIDKFPISRPNLTFSTLTVSNMSPEDSSIYLCSVRIEWGKPRYTFGSGTRLTVV.

J is TRBJ2-3 and V is TRBV2; D possibly corresponds to TRBD2 (5 bases). The V end lost 5 bases, the J end lost 5 bases, and 17 bases lay between the germline ends. The CDR3 runs 15 residues. Germline V gives CDR1 SNHLY, CDR2 FYNNEI. The CDR3 sequence: CASSLGLGSIDTQYF. CDR3 coding DNA: TGTGCCAGCAGTCTTGGACTTGGTTCGATAGATACGCAGTATTTT.

This clonotype was observed many times. Given a much more abundant clone one base away, this may be a read error. The chain combines TRBV7-3 with TRBJ2-5, with D hard to call. Trimming removed 0 bases at V and 5 bases at J, with 7 bases between. The length of the CDR3 is 13 residues. Germline V gene data show CDR1 as SGHTA and CDR2 as FQGTGA. The CDR3 loop is CASSLTPPETQYF. Here the CDR3 DNA reads TGTGCCAGCAGCTTAACCCCGCCCGAGACCCAGTACTTC.

This clonotype came up a few times. The chain has TRBV9 and TRBJ2-1, with 10 bases fitting TRBD1. This CDR3 spans 17 amino acids. The V segment lost 3 bases and the J segment 7 bases; nucleotides outside the gene matches: 13. The germline gives CDR1 SGDLS, CDR2 YYNGEE. The CDR3 protein is CASSATGQGKGWNEQFF. The DNA for the CDR3 is TGTGCCAGCAGCGCTACGGGACAGGGGAAAGGATGGAATGAGCAGTTCTTC.

This clonotype was seen a few times. This chain connects TRBV4-1 to TRBJ2-1; D is possibly TRBD1 or TRBD2 (5 bases each). With 3 bases removed from V and 8 bases from J, the gap between germline ends came to 17 bases. Germline V CDR1 and CDR2: MGHRA, YSYEKL. The CDR3 covers 15 residues. CDR3 nucleotides: TGCGCCAGCAGCCAGCCGGGACGGAATTTCGATGAGCAGTTCTTC. It codes for CASSQPGRNFDEQFF.

The chain joins TRBV7-2 to TRBJ1-5; D call uncertain. The length of the CDR3 is 13 residues. Germline CDR1 reads SGHTA; CDR2 reads FQGNSA. V gave up 1 base and J gave up 5 bases, with 6 bases separating them. In nucleotides, the CDR3 is TGTGCCAGCAGCTTAGGCAAGGATCAGCCCCAGCATTTT. Its protein product is CASSLGKDQPQHF.

The chain carries TRBV2 and TRBJ2-7, with D perhaps given as TRBD1 or TRBD2 (5 bases each). The CDR3 totals 14 residues. V gave up 4 bases and J gave up 3 bases, with 13 bases separating them. Looked up from germline, CDR1 is SNHLY and CDR2 is FYNNEI. CDR3 region: CASSARDVVYEQYF. The CDR3 DNA is TGTGCCAGCAGTGCCCGGGACGTGGTCTACGAGCAGTACTTC.

Regarding this clonotype: Being one base from a much bigger clone, this may be a read error. The chain joins TRBV12-3 or TRBV12-4 to TRBJ2-3; 7 bases are shared with TRBD1. The CDR3 sequence is 14 residues long. V lost 10 bases, J lost 7 bases, and 14 bases stayed unmatched. CDR3 amino acids: CAIIFRTGGNTQYF. CDR3 DNA sequence: TGTGCCATTATCTTCCGGACAGGCGGTAATACGCAGTATTTT.

The chain has TRBV12-3 or TRBV12-4 and TRBJ1-5; maybe TRBD1 (6 bases). The CDR3 extends over 16 amino acids. Trimming left V 3 bases short and J 8 bases short, with 20 bases between. The DNA for the CDR3 is TGTGCCAGCAGTTTGAGGGTTTCGACAAGGGGGAAGCCCCAGCATTTT. As protein: CASSLRVSTRGKPQHF.

The chain carries TRBV4-1 and TRBJ2-3; 10 bases agree with TRBD2. Trimming cost V 1 base and J 6 bases; bases outside gene matches: 10. Germline V gene lookup returns CDR1 MGHRA and CDR2 YSYEKL. This CDR3 region has 17 residues. The CDR3 here is CASSQGLTSGKGDTQYF. CDR3 nucleotides: TGCGCCAGCAGCCAAGGCTTAACTAGCGGGAAGGGGGATACGCAGTATTTT.